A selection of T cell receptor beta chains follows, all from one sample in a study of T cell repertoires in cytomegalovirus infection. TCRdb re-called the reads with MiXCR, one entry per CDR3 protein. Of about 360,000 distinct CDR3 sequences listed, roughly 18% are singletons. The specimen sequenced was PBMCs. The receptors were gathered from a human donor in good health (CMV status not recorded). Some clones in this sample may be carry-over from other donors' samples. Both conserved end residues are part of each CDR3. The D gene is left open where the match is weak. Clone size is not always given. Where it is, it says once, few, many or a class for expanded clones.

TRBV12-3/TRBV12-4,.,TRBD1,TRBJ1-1,TGTGCCAGCAGTAAAACAGGGGCTGAAGCTTTCTTT,CASSKTGAEAFF
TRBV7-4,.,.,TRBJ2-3,TGTGCCAGCAGCCATGGTCCAAGCACAGATACGCAGTATTTT,CASSHGPSTDTQYF
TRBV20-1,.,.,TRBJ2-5,TGCAGTGCCTCTGAGGGAGGCCAAGAGACCCAGTACTTC,CSASEGGQETQYF
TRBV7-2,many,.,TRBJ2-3,TGTGCCAGCCGCGGGGAAGATACGCAGTATTTT,CASRGEDTQYF
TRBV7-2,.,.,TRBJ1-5,TGTGCCAGCAGTATGTCAGGGTTTCAGCCCCAGCATTTT,CASSMSGFQPQHF
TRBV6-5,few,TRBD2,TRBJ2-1,TGTGCCAGCAGTTGGCTAGCGGGAAATGAGTACAATGAGCAGTTCTTC,CASSWLAGNEYNEQFF
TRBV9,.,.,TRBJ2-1,TGTGCCAGCAGCGGCCGAGAGGCAGATCTCTACAATGAGCAGTTCTTC,CASSGREADLYNEQFF
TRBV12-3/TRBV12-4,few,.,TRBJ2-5,TGTGCCAGCAGTTCCGCGGACTTTATCGGGAGTCTGGAGACCCAGTACTTC,CASSSADFIGSLETQYF
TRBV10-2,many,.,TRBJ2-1,TGCGCCAGCCGAAAAAATCGTCGGATCGGGGACTCCTACAATGAGCAGTTCTTC,CASRKNRRIGDSYNEQFF
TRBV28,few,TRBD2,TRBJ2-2,TGTGCCAGCATAACGACTAGCGGGGCCGGGGAGCTGTTTTTT,CASITTSGAGELFF
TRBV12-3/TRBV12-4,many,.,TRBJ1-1,TGTGCCAGCCTCTCACAGGGTTTACGTTCTTTCTTT,CASLSQGLRSFF
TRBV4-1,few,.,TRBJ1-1,TGCGCCAGCAGCCAAGACAGGGGAGGGTACACTGAAGCTTTCTTT,CASSQDRGGYTEAFF
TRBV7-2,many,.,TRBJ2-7,TGTGCCAGCAGCTTAATCTTTGGGGGGAGCTCCTACGAGCAGTACTTC,CASSLIFGGSSYEQYF
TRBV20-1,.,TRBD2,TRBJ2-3,TGCAGTGCCGCGTCGGCGGGAGGCTCCACAGATACGCAGTATTTT,CSAASAGGSTDTQYF
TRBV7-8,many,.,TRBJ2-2,TGTGCCAGCAGCTTAGATTGGCAGGGCGGGTACGGCACCGGGGAGCTGTTTTTT,CASSLDWQGGYGTGELFF
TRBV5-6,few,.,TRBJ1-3,TGTGCCAGCAGCTTCCTCGGGCGGGCATTCTCTGGAAACACCATATATTTT,CASSFLGRAFSGNTIYF
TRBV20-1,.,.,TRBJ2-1,TGCAGTGCTCACCCGGGACTTAAATACAATGAGCAGTTCTTC,CSAHPGLKYNEQFF
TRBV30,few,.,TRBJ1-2,TGTGCCTGGAGCGGGGGGGACTATGGCTACACCTTC,CAWSGGDYGYTF
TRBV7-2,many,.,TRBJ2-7,TGTGCCAGCACCACCACTCCGGGCTACGAGCAGTACTTC,CASTTTPGYEQYF
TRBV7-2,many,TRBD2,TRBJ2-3,TGTGCCAGCAGCTTTCGGCCAGCGGGAGGGCCAGATACGCAGTATTTT,CASSFRPAGGPDTQYF
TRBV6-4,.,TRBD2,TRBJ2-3,TGTGCCAGCAGTGAGAGCGGGGTTGGTACGCAGTATTTT,CASSESGVGTQYF
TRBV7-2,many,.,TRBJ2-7,TGTGCCAGCACCCGAGCCGGGGCAATCTACGAGCAGTACTTC,CASTRAGAIYEQYF
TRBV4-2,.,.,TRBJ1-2,TGTGCCAGCAGCATCAGGGAGGACTATGGCTACACCTTC,CASSIREDYGYTF
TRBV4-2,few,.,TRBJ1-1,TGTGCCAGCAGCCAAGCGAGGACAGCTGAAGCTTTCTTT,CASSQARTAEAFF
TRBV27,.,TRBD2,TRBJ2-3,TGTGCCAGCGGCGGGACTAGCGGGAGTGGCAGCACAGATACGCAGTATTTT,CASGGTSGSGSTDTQYF
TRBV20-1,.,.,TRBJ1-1,TGCAGTGCTAGAGATCGGATAGGGATCACTGAAGCTTTCTTT,CSARDRIGITEAFF
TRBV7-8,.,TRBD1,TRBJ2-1,TGTGCCAGCAGCTCCCCCCGACAGGGTAATTACAATGAGCAGTTCTTC,CASSSPRQGNYNEQFF
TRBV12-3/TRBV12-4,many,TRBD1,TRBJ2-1,TGTGCCAGCAGTTTCTCGGACAGGGTATGGTTCTTC,CASSFSDRVWFF
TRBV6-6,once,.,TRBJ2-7,TGTGCCAGCAGTTACTCGGGAATGAACTACGAGCAGTACTTC,CASSYSGMNYEQYF
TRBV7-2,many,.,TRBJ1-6,TGTGCCAGCAGCTTATTAGGGCAGCAAGGTTCACCCCTCCACTTT,CASSLLGQQGSPLHF
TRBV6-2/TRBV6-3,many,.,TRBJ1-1,TGTGCCAGCAGTTACACCGAACACACTGAAGCTTTCTTT,CASSYTEHTEAFF
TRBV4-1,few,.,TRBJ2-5,TGCGCCAGCAGACGGATCAGGGGGGTTGGCGGATCCGGGGAGACCCAGTACTTC,CASRRIRGVGGSGETQYF
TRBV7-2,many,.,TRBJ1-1,TGTGCCAGCAGTCCCACGGCGGATTGGGGAGGCACTGAAGCTTTCTTT,CASSPTADWGGTEAFF
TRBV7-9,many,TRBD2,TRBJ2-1,TGTGCCAGCAGCTTAGGGGTAGCGGGCTCATACAATGAGCAGTTCTTC,CASSLGVAGSYNEQFF
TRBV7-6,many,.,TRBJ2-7,TGTGCCAGCAGCGCCCGACTGGGCTCCTACGAGCAGTACTTC,CASSARLGSYEQYF
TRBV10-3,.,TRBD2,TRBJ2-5,TGTGCCATCAGTGTGTCTAGCGGGAGGGCCGAGCAACCAGAGACCCAGTACTTC,CAISVSSGRAEQPETQYF
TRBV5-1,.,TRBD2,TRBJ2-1,TGCGCCAGCCATGCTAGCGGGAGTTCATACGGTGAGCAGTTCTTC,CASHASGSSYGEQFF
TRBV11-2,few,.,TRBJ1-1,TGTGCCAGCAGCTTAGATTCGAGGATCTCGGACACTGAAGCTTTCTTT,CASSLDSRISDTEAFF
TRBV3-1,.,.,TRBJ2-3,TGTGCCAGCAGCGACCTAGGCGCACAGGGCCCCGGGGATACGCAGTATTTT,CASSDLGAQGPGDTQYF
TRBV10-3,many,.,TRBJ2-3,TGTGCCACCAAGGACAGCACAGATACGCAGTATTTT,CATKDSTDTQYF
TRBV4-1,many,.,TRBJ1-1,TGCGCCAGCAGCCAAGATTGGACACTTACATACACTGAAGCTTTCTTT,CASSQDWTLTYTEAFF
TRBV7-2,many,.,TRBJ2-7,TGTGCCAGCAGCTCGGAGAGATTTTACGAGCAGTACTTC,CASSSERFYEQYF
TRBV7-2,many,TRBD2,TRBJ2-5,TGTGCCAGCAGCTTAGGGATAACTCGGGGGGGAGAGACCCAGTACTTC,CASSLGITRGGETQYF
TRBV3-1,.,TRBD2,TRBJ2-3,TGTGCCAGCAGCCACGGACTAGCGGGGATAACAGATACGCAGTATTTT,CASSHGLAGITDTQYF
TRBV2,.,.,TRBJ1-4,TGTGCCAGCAGCCTCCGGTGGGGGGCAACTAATGAAAAACTGTTTTTT,CASSLRWGATNEKLFF
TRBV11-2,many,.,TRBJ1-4,TGTGCCAGCAGTCCGGGCAGGAGCGAAAAACTGTTTTTT,CASSPGRSEKLFF
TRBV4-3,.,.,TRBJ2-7,TGCGCCAGCAGCCAAGATGCGGCGGCCTCCGACGAGCAGTACTTC,CASSQDAAASDEQYF
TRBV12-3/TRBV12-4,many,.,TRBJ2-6,TGTGCCAGCAGCCTCAGGGGTTTTGGGGCCAACGTCCTGACTTTC,CASSLRGFGANVLTF
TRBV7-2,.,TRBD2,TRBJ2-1,TGTGCCAGCAGCTCACAGACTAGCGGGGGCTCCTACAATGAGCAGTTCTTC,CASSSQTSGGSYNEQFF
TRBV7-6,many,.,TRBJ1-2,TGTGCCAGCAGCAAACAGGGTACCTATGGCTACACCTTC,CASSKQGTYGYTF
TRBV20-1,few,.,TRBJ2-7,TGCAGTGCTAGAGAAAGGGCGGGGGCCCTCCGGGAGCAGTACTTC,CSARERAGALREQYF
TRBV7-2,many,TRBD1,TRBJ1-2,TGTGCCAGCAGCTATGGGACAGGGGATGGCTACACCTTC,CASSYGTGDGYTF
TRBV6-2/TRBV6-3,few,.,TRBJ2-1,TGTGCCAGCAGCAACCCCGGGACAAACAATGAGCAGTTCTTC,CASSNPGTNNEQFF
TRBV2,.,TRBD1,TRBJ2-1,TGTGCCAGCAGAAAGACAGGGGTTCCAGGCAATGAGCAGTTCTTC,CASRKTGVPGNEQFF
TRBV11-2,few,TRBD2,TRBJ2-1,TGTGCCAGCAGCTTCGGGACTAGCGGGCTGAGCTCCTACAATGAGCAGTTCTTC,CASSFGTSGLSSYNEQFF
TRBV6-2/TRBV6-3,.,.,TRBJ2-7,TGTGCCAGCAACTTGGGACACACCTACGAGCAGTACTTC,CASNLGHTYEQYF